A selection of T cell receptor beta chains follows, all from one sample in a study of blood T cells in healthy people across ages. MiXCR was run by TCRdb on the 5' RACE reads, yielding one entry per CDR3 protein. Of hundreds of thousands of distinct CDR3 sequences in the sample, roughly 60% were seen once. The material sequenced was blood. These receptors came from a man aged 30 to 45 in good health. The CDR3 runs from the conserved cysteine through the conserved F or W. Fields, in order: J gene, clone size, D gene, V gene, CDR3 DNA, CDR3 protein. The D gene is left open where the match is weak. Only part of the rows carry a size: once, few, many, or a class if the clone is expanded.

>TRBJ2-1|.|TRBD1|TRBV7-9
TGTGCCAGCAGCTTACAAACAGGGGACTACAATGAGCAGTTCTTC
CASSLQTGDYNEQFF
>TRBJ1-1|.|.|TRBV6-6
TGTGCCAGTAGCAGGGGAGAGGGTGAAGCTTTCTTT
CASSRGEGEAFF
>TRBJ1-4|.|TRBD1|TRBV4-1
TGCGCCAGCAGCCAGAACCCGGACAGGTCTAATGAAAAACTGTTTTTT
CASSQNPDRSNEKLFF
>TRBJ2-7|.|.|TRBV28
TGTGCCAGCAGTTCCACAGGGCGAGACGAGCAGTACTTC
CASSSTGRDEQYF
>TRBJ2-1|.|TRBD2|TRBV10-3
TGTGCCATCAGGGTTAGCGGGGGGACGGGGGAGCAGTTCTTC
CAIRVSGGTGEQFF
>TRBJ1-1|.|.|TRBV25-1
TGTGCCACCACGGGGGGGCCGAACACTGAAGCTTTCTTT
CATTGGPNTEAFF
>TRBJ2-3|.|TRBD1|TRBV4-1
TGCGCCAGCAGCCTCGAGGGACAGGGAGGCTTTACAGATACGCAGTATTTT
CASSLEGQGGFTDTQYF
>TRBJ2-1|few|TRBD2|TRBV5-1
TGCGCCAGCAGCTGGGAGCCTAGCGGTAGCTCCTACAATGAGCAGTTCTTC
CASSWEPSGSSYNEQFF
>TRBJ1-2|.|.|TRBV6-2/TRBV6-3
TGTGCCAGCAGTTACCTAGCAAGGGATGGCTACACCTTC
CASSYLARDGYTF
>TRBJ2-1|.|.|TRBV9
TGTGCCAGCAGCGGAAGGGACAACAACAATGAGCAGTTCTTC
CASSGRDNNNEQFF
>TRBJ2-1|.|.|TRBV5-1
TGCGCCAGCAGCTGGGGGCCCATTGGGGGAAACTCCTACAATGAGCAGTTCTTC
CASSWGPIGGNSYNEQFF